These T cell receptor beta chains were read from a single sample in a study of T-cell reconstitution after alpha-beta-depleted transplantation in children. MiXCR, run by TCRdb on the PCR reads, gives a single entry per CDR3 protein. This sample carries some 550,000 distinct CDR3 sequences, approximately 16% of them seen once, and the ten largest clones take 3.3%. The source material was PBMCs from the stem cell graft donor, sampled from the stem cell graft. The receptor source for this set is a human donor who donated a stem cell graft to a child with acute lymphoblastic leukemia. The CDR3 runs from the conserved cysteine through the conserved F or W. The order of the fields is J gene, clone size, V gene, CDR3 length, D gene, CDR3 DNA, CDR3 protein. The D gene is left open where the match is weak. Size tells how often a clone was seen (once, few, many) or the class of an expanded clone, and some rows leave it out.

TRBJ1-2 - TRBV11-2 13 - TGTGCCAGCAGCTTAGGGACATCCGTCGGCTACACCTTC CASSLGTSVGYTF
TRBJ2-7 - TRBV12-3/TRBV12-4 15 TRBD2 TGTGCCAGCAGTCTCCGGGGTCCGGGGGGATACGAGCAGTACTTC CASSLRGPGGYEQYF
TRBJ1-1 - TRBV20-1 13 TRBD1 TGCAGTGCTACCAGGGGGTTGAACACTGAAGCTTTCTTT CSATRGLNTEAFF
TRBJ2-7 - TRBV7-3 14 TRBD2 TGTGCCAGCAGCCAGGGGACTAGGGACTACGAGCAGTACTTC CASSQGTRDYEQYF
TRBJ1-4 few TRBV5-1 14 - TGCGCCAGCTTCGAGGGAGGGATAAATGAAAAACTGTTTTTT CASFEGGINEKLFF
TRBJ2-3 few TRBV6-5 14 - TGTGCCAGCAACCCTCGGAAGGGCACAGATACGCAGTATTTT CASNPRKGTDTQYF
TRBJ1-5 many TRBV5-5 14 - TGTGCCAGCAGCTGGGACTGGGGCTATCAGCCCCAGCATTTT CASSWDWGYQPQHF
TRBJ2-1 - TRBV4-1 15 TRBD2 TGCGCCAGCAGCCTCCTGGCTAGCGGGAACAATGAGCAGTTCTTC CASSLLASGNNEQFF
TRBJ1-2 - TRBV5-1 15 - TGCGCCAGCAGCCCAAGGACAGACCGGGGCTATGGCTACACCTTC CASSPRTDRGYGYTF
TRBJ1-1 many TRBV20-1 13 - TGCAGTGCTAGAGTGGGGGGGAACACTGAAGCTTTCTTT CSARVGGNTEAFF
TRBJ1-5 - TRBV20-1 13 TRBD1 TGCAGTGCTACCGGGACAGTCAATCAGCCCCAGCATTTT CSATGTVNQPQHF
TRBJ2-1 - TRBV9 19 TRBD2 TGTGCCAGCAGCCCTGGACTAGCGGGAGATCCAAGCTCCTACAATGAGCAGTTCTTC CASSPGLAGDPSSYNEQFF
TRBJ2-7 - TRBV28 15 TRBD2 TGTGCCAGCAGCTCCCGACTAGCGGGAGGCGCTGAGCAGTACTTC CASSSRLAGGAEQYF
TRBJ1-4 few TRBV2 15 TRBD1 TGTGCCAGCAGGTTCCCCGGGACAGGGAATGAAAAACTGTTTTTT CASRFPGTGNEKLFF
TRBJ1-5 - TRBV12-3/TRBV12-4 16 TRBD1 TGTGCCAGCAGTCAAAACACCGACAGGGTAGATCAGCCCCAGCATTTT CASSQNTDRVDQPQHF
TRBJ1-1 - TRBV20-1 13 - TGCAGTGCCGAACGGAGGTTTGACGCTGAAGCTTTCTTT CSAERRFDAEAFF
TRBJ2-2 few TRBV29-1 13 - TGCAGCGTTGACGGGGCTTCGGCCGGGGAGCTGTTTTTT CSVDGASAGELFF